Included here is one T cell receptor beta chain sequence, with context. Its antigen is as yet unknown. Method: immunoSEQ multiplex PCR; TCRdb's copy keeps in-frame clones and lacks some. This table holds 35,000 to 40,000 clones, roughly 90% found once. This entry belongs to a study of STAT3 mutations in large granular lymphocyte leukemia. Study context: Among longitudinally sequenced T-LGLL patients, roughly half had canonical activating STAT3 mutations detected. Study-wide findings and caveats: At least one immunodominant TCR beta clonotype appeared in every T-cell large granular lymphocyte leukemia patient. In some patients, a small highly pathogenic clone possibly went undetected.

V was shortened by 8 bases and J by 3 bases, with 11 bases between the two germline ends. CDR3 length equals 13 residues. Germline lookup yields CDR1 MGHDK and CDR2 SYGVNS. The rearrangement links TRBV25-1 to TRBJ1-3; no definite D call. The clonotype originates from a human donor with T large granular lymphocyte leukemia. Some clones in this sample may be carry-over from other donors' samples. Sequencing was done on a sample of PBMCs. The CDR3 spells CASHGSVGNTIYF. The CDR3 DNA sequence: TGTGCCAGCCACGGGTCTGTTGGAAACACCATATATTTT.